The 5 T cell receptor beta chains listed next were all sequenced from one sample in a study of CXCR3-negative and CXCR3-positive naive CD8 T cells. Findings and caveats of the study: Relative to CXCR3-negative naive cells, CXCR3-positive naive cells had more hydrophobic TRB CDR3s.

5' RACE with UMI labels generated the TRB cDNA libraries. TCRdb reprocessed the 5' RACE reads and stores each CDR3 protein as one record, lacking DNA. The sample shows about 89,000 distinct CDR3 sequences, and approximately 0.5% sits with its ten largest clones. Their specific antigens are unknown. The sample comprised naive CXCR3+ CD8+ T cells from blood. Sample subset: CD45RO-CCR7+CD27+CD95- naive CD8+ T cells expressing CXCR3 (TNR3+). The source of these receptors is a human donor in good health. Some clones in this sample may be carry-over from other donors' samples.

The V gene is TRBV12-3 or TRBV12-4, the J gene TRBJ2-7; TCRdb's D gene call, TRBD1, goes unchecked for lack of DNA. The CDR3 length is 13 residues. CDR3 loop: CASSRGPLYEQYF.

The rearrangement joins TRBV12-3 or TRBV12-4 to TRBJ1-2. The CDR3 loop spans 13 amino acids. CDR3: CASSFSLWTDYTF.

The genes are TRBV28 and TRBJ2-5. Germline V gives CDR1 MDHEN, CDR2 SYDVKM. This CDR3 comprises 13 residues. The CDR3 loop reads CASRRRGQETQYF.

V gene TRBV29-1 combines with J gene TRBJ2-2; TCRdb indicates TRBD1, and absent DNA this call remains unverified. The CDR3 contains 12 residues. The germline V gene has CDR1 SQVTM and CDR2 ANQGSEA. CDR3 protein: CSVTGPTGELFF.

The CDR3 spells CASSGLGEQYF. The chain employs TRBV7-9 and TRBJ2-7. CDR3 length: 11 amino acids. Germline CDR1 reads SEHNR; CDR2 reads FQNEAQ (reference sequence).